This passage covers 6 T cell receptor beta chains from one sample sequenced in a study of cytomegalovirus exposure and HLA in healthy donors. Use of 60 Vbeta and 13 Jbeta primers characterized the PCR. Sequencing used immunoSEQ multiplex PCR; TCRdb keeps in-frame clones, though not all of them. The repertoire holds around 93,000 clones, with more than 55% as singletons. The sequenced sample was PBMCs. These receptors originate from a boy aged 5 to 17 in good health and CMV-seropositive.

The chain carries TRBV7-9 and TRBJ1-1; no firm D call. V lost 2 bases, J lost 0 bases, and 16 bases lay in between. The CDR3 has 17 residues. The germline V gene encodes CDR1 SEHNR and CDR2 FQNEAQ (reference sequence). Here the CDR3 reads CASSLRVGGIVNTEAFF. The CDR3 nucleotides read TGTGCCAGCAGCTTAAGGGTGGGAGGGATCGTGAACACTGAAGCTTTCTTT.

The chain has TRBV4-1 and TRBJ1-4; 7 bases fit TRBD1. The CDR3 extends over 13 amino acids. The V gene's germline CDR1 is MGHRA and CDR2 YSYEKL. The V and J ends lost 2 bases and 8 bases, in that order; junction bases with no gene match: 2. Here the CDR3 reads CASSQWTGEKLFF. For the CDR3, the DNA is TGCGCCAGCAGCCAATGGACAGGAGAAAAACTGTTTTTT.

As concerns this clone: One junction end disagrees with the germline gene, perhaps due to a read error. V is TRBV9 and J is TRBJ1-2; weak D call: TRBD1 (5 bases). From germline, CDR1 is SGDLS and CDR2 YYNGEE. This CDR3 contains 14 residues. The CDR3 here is CASSVGVWGDGYPF. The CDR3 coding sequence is TGTGCCAGCAGCGTAGGGGTTTGGGGGGATGGCTACCCCTTC.

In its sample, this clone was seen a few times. CDR3 DNA: TGTGCCAGTAGACCTGGGGACAGGGATGGGGGCTACACCTTC. Amino acid sequence: CASRPGDRDGGYTF. V is TRBV19 and J is TRBJ1-2; 9 bases agree with TRBD1. J gave up 8 bases and V 6 bases, and 10 bases lay outside the gene matches. This CDR3 region has 14 residues. Germline V gene sequence: CDR1 LNHDA, CDR2 SQIVND (reference sequence). Based on the CDR3 plus reference TRBV19 and TRBJ1-2, the full variable domain is DGGITQSPKYLFRKEGQNVTLSCEQNLNHDAMYWYRQDPGQGLRLIYYSQIVNDFQKGDIAEGYSVSREKKESFPLTVTSAQKNPTAFYLCASRPGDRDGGYTFGSGTRLTVV.

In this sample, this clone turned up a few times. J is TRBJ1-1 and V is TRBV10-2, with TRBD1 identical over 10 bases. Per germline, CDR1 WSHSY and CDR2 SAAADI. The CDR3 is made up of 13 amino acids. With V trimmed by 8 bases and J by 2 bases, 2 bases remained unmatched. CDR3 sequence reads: CASGTGANTEAFF. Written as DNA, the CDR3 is TGCGCCAGCGGGACAGGGGCAAACACTGAAGCTTTCTTT.

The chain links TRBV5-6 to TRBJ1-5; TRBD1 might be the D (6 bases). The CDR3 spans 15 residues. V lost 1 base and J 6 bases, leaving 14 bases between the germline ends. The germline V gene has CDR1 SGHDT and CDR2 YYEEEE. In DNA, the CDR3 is TGTGCCAGCAGCTTGTCCGGGACACGGGGTCAGCCCCAGCATTTT. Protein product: CASSLSGTRGQPQHF.